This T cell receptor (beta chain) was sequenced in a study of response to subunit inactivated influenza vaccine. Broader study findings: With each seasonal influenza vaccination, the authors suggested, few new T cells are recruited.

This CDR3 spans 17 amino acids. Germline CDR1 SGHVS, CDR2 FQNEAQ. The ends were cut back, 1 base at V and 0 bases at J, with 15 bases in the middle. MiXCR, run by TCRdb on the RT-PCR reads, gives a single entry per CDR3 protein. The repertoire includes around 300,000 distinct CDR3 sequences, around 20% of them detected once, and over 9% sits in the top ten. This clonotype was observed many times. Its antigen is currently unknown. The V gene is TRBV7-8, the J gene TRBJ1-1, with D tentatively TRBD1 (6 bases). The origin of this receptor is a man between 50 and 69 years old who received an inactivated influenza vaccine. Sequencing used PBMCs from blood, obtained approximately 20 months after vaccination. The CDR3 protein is CASSLDPTGRLNTEAFF. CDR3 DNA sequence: TGTGCCAGCAGCTTAGACCCCACAGGGAGGTTGAACACTGAAGCTTTCTTT.